What follows are 6 T cell receptor beta chains derived from one specimen sequenced in a study of shared clonotypes between healthy human individuals (dated by TCRdb to 2020 to 2022). Library preparation used the immunoSEQ multiplex PCR assay. Not all clones reach the TCRdb copy of this immuneACCESS table, which keeps in-frame sequences only. Checked studies attribute under half of the gap to unresolved V genes and leave the rest unexplained. The sample yields about 520,000 clones; roughly 95% were counted once. The top ten clones comprise about 0.068% of the sample. The sequenced sample consisted of naive CD4+ T cells sorted from blood. The sample's cell subset or site label, in plain terms: CD45RA+ positively selected. These receptors all stem from a woman aged 25 to 39 in good health.

This chain joins TRBV2 and TRBJ2-1; the match to TRBD2 covers 7 bases. The CDR3 covers 18 residues. The junction had 16 bases not matched to a gene; V was cut back by 8 bases and J by 0 bases. Germline values: CDR1 SNHLY, CDR2 FYNNEI. The CDR3 nucleotides are TGTGCCAGCGGGGAGGGACGGCGGGATACCCACTCCTACAATGAGCAGTTCTTC. It is translated as CASGEGRRDTHSYNEQFF.

The V gene is TRBV19, the J gene TRBJ2-7; 8 bases fit TRBD1. The CDR3 is 14 amino acids. The V gene's germline CDR1 is LNHDA and CDR2 SQIVND (reference sequence). J lost 3 bases, V lost 4 bases, and 5 bases had no gene match. The CDR3 DNA follows: TGTGCCAGTAGTAATGACAGGGGAGGCTACGAGCAGTACTTC. Its protein is CASSNDRGGYEQYF.

The chain joins TRBV2 to TRBJ2-2; 10 bases are a match to TRBD2. Trimming took 6 bases from V and 2 from J; bases not matched to a gene: 6. This CDR3 has 16 amino acids. CDR1 is SNHLY and CDR2 is FYNNEI in the germline V gene. The CDR3 DNA follows: TGTGCCAGCAGCTGGACTAGCGGAGATAACACCGGGGAGCTGTTTTTT. This sequence encodes CASSWTSGDNTGELFF.

CDR3 loop: CASSLLGGALPYEQYF. CDR3 nucleotides: TGTGCCAGCAGTTTATTGGGCGGGGCGCTACCCTACGAGCAGTACTTC. The chain combines TRBV27 with TRBJ2-7, with D possibly being TRBD2 (6 bases). This CDR3 spans 16 amino acids. V was cut by 1 base and J by 2 bases, with 15 bases left in between. The germline gives CDR1 MNHEY, CDR2 SMNVEV (reference sequence).

The chain recombines TRBV29-1 with TRBJ2-1; D unclear. CDR1 is SQVTM, CDR2 ANQGSEA, per germline. This CDR3 has 11 amino acids. Deletions cut 3 bases from V and 7 bases from J, with 7 bases between. CDR3 nucleotides: TGCAGCGTTGAGGTGGGGAATGAGCAGTTCTTC. Translation gives CSVEVGNEQFF.

The chain combines TRBV5-1 with TRBJ1-4, with D unresolved. CDR1 and CDR2 (germline): SGHRS, YFSETQ. V lost 0 bases to trimming and J lost 6 bases, with 9 bases between them. The CDR3 contains 14 residues. This chain's CDR3 is CASSLVGADEKLFF. Here the CDR3 DNA reads TGCGCCAGCAGCTTGGTAGGTGCCGATGAAAAACTGTTTTTT.